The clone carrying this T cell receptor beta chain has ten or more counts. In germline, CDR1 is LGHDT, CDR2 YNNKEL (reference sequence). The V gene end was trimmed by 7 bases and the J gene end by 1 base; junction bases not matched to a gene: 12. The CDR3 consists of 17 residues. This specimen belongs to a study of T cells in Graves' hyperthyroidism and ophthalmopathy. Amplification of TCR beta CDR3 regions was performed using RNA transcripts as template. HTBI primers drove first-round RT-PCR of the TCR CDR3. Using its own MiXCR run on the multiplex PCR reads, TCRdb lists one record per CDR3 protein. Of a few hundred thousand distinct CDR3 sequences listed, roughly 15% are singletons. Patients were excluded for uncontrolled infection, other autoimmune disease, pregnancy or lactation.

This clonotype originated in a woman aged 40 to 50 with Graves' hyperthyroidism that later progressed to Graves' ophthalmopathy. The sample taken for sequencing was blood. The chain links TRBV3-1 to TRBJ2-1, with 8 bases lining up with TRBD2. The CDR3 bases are TGTGCCAGCACCCGGGGGGGAGGGAGGTATTCCTACAATGAGCAGTTCTTC. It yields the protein CASTRGGGRYSYNEQFF.